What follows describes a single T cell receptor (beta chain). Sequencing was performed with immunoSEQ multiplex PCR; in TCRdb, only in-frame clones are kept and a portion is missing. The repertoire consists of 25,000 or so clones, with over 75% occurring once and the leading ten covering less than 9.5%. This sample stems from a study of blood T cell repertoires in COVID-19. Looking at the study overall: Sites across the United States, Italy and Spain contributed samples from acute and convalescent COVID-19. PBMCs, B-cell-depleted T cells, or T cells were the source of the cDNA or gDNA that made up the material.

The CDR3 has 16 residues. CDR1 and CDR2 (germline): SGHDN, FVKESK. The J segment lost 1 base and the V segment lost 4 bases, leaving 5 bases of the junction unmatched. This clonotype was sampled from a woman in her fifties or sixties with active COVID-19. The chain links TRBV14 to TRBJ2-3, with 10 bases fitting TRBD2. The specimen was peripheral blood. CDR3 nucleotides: TGTGCCAGCAGCCCTAGGACTAGCGGTGGCACAGATACGCAGTATTTT. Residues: CASSPRTSGGTDTQYF.